This TCR beta chain was found in a study of T-cell reconstitution after alpha-beta-depleted transplantation in children. As it was prepared, the TCRbeta library received unique molecular identifiers. TCRdb itself ran the PCR reads through MiXCR, one entry per CDR3 protein. The repertoire holds hundreds of thousands of distinct CDR3 sequences, with approximately 15% as singletons. This TCR came from a human donor who donated a stem cell graft to a child with acute myeloid leukemia. The sequenced sample was PBMCs from the stem cell graft donor, obtained from the stem cell graft.

CDR3 region: CASSPPLAKNIQYF. The CDR3 DNA reads TGCGCCAGCAGTCCTCCGCTAGCCAAAAACATTCAGTACTTC. The chain has TRBV5-1 and TRBJ2-4; unclear D gene. Trimming shortened V by 5 bases and J by 0 bases, and 9 bases separated the two germline ends. Germline lookup yields CDR1 SGHRS and CDR2 YFSETQ. The CDR3 spans 14 residues.